This T cell receptor beta chain was recovered during a study of radiation and T cells in renal cell carcinoma. Time point meaning: blood 4 weeks post-SBRT, at nephrectomy. As for treatment: 15 Gy SBRT to primary tumor, nephrectomy 4 weeks later. Nephrectomy followed 15 Gy stereotactic body radiation by 4 weeks. Blood was sampled at baseline, 2 weeks and 4 weeks after SBRT. A remark on this clone: Its specificity is not known.

The study's findings and limits: From baseline, blood top tumor clonotypes peaked at 2 weeks post-radiation.

Profiling relied on immunoSEQ multiplex PCR, and the TCRdb table lists in-frame clones only, not all of them. The sample includes 90,000 to 100,000 clones, 84% seen only once; the top ten take less than 7.5%. This clonotype was obtained from a man in his fifties or sixties with renal cell carcinoma. The specimen comprised blood, sampled from a patient whose treatment included radiotherapy and nephrectomy.

CDR3 DNA sequence: TGTGCCAGCAGCGTAGGGATAGCGGGAGGGTACAATGAGCAGTTCTTC. Translating gives CASSVGIAGGYNEQFF. The J gene is TRBJ2-1, the V gene TRBV9; TRBD2 matches at 11 bases. CDR1 and CDR2 (germline): SGDLS, YYNGEE. The CDR3 sequence is 16 residues long. With V trimmed by 0 bases and J by 4 bases, 3 bases remained unmatched. Full variable domain (rest looked up from reference TRBV9 and TRBJ2-1): DSGVTQTPKHLITATGQRVTLRCSPRSGDLSVYWYQQSLDQGLQFLIQYYNGEERAKGNILERFSAQQFPDLHSELNLSSLELGDSALYFCASSVGIAGGYNEQFFGPGTRLTVL.